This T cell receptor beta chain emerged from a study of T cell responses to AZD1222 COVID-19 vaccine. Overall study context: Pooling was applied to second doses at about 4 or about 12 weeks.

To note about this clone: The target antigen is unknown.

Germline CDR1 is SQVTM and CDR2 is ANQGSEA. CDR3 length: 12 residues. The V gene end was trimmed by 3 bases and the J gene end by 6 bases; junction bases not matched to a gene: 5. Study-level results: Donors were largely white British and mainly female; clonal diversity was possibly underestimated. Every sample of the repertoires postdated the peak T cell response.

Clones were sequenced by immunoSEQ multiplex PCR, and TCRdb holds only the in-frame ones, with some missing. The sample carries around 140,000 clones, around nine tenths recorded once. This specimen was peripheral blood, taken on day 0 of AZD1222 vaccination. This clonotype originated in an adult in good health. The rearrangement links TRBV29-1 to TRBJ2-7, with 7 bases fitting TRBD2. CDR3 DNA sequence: TGCAGCGTTGAGGCGGGAGTTGCCGAGCAGTACTTC. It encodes CSVEAGVAEQYF.